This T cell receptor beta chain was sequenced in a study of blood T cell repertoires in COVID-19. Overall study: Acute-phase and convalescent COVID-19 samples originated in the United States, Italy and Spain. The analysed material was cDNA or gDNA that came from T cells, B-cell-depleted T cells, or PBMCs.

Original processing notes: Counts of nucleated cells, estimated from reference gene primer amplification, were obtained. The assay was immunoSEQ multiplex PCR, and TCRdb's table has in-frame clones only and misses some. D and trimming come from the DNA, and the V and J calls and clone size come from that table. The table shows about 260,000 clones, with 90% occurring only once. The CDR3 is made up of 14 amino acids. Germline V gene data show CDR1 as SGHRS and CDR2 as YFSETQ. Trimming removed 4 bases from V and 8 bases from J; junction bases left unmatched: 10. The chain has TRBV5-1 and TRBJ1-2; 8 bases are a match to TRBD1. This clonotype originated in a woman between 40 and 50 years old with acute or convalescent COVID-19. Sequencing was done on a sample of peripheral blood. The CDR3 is CASSLGQGEWGYTF. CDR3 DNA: TGCGCCAGCAGCCTTGGACAGGGAGAGTGGGGCTACACCTTC.